The T cell receptor beta chain under discussion was sequenced for a study of early T cells in non-severe SARS-CoV-2 infection. TCRdb fed the 5' RACE reads into MiXCR, producing one record per CDR3 protein. Counted here are approximately 84,000 distinct CDR3 sequences, over 10% occurring once; the ten biggest clones make up 5.5% to 7.5%. This clonotype appeared many times. This sequence was found in an adult who was a healthcare worker with PCR-confirmed SARS-CoV-2 infection or an uninfected control (not recorded which). The sample consisted of whole blood.

The CDR3 is CASTFWDRSLRGYGYTF. DNA of the CDR3: TGTGCCAGCACCTTTTGGGACAGGAGTCTCCGGGGCTATGGCTACACCTTC. J is TRBJ1-2 and V is TRBV7-9; 8 bases map to TRBD1. Germline-derived CDR1 and CDR2 are SEHNR and FQNEAQ (reference sequence). V lost 7 bases, J lost 4 bases, and 17 bases stayed unmatched. The CDR3 consists of 17 residues.